A single sample gave rise to the 14 T cell receptor beta chains below, sequenced in a study of blood T cell repertoires in COVID-19. Assay: immunoSEQ multiplex PCR; the TCRdb copy retains only in-frame clones and omits some. The profile shows roughly 360,000 clones, roughly four fifths of them singletons. The sample taken for sequencing was PBMCs or T cells enriched from blood (not recorded which). All receptors derive from a woman between 45 and 60 years old who had recovered from COVID-19.

This chain links TRBV5-4 with TRBJ1-6, with 8 bases lining up with TRBD1. Germline lookup yields CDR1 SGHNT and CDR2 YYREEE (reference sequence). The CDR3 contains 18 residues. V lost 4 bases and J lost 4; bases outside the gene matches: 13. The CDR3 spells CASSLVPGQDMYNSPLHF. The DNA for the CDR3 is TGTGCCAGCAGCCTCGTCCCGGGACAGGACATGTATAATTCACCCCTCCACTTT.

V and J are TRBV5-4 and TRBJ1-6; TRBD1 agrees at 8 bases. In germline, CDR1 is SGHNT, CDR2 YYREEE (reference sequence). The length of the CDR3 is 14 residues. Unmatched junction bases numbered 0, after V lost 0 bases and J lost 7 bases. CDR3 nucleotides: TGTGCCAGCAGCTTGGACAGGGGGAATTCACCCCTCCACTTT. It codes for CASSLDRGNSPLHF.

The chain carries TRBV5-1 and TRBJ2-2; D may be TRBD1 (6 bases). V was pared by 0 bases and J by 4 bases, with 10 bases between. CDR1 SGHRS and CDR2 YFSETQ come from the germline V gene. The CDR3 is 15 residues long. CDR3: CASSLAARGTGELFF. The CDR3 DNA sequence: TGCGCCAGCAGCTTGGCCGCCAGGGGCACCGGGGAGCTGTTTTTT. The full variable domain, in which reference TRBV5-1 and TRBJ2-2 provide the parts outside the CDR3, is KAGVTQTPRYLIKTRGQQVTLSCSPISGHRSVSWYQQTPGQGLQFLFEYFSETQRNKGNFPGRFSGRQFSNSRSEMNVSTLELGDSALYLCASSLAARGTGELFFGEGSRLTVL.

The chain combines TRBV24-1 with TRBJ1-2, with 7 nucleotides matching TRBD1. The trim removed 8 bases at V and 6 bases at J, leaving 8 bases unmatched. This CDR3 comprises 13 residues. Germline V lookup: CDR1 KGHDR, CDR2 SFDVKD. CDR3 coding DNA: TGTGCCACCACCAGCGGACAGGAGAATGGCTACACCTTC. Translated: CATTSGQENGYTF.

The chain recombines TRBV5-5 with TRBJ1-1; D may be TRBD1 (5 bases). The CDR3 runs 14 residues. In germline, CDR1 is SGHKS, CDR2 YYEKEE (reference sequence). V lost 4 bases, J lost 4 bases, and 14 bases lay in between. The CDR3 nucleotides are TGTGCCAGCAGCCACAAACCGCAGGGCACTGAAGCTTTCTTT. It is translated as CASSHKPQGTEAFF.

The chain is built from TRBV6-5 and TRBJ1-1; D gene unclear. This CDR3 comprises 14 residues. Trimming shortened V by 8 bases and J by 0 bases, and 13 bases separated the two germline ends. Germline values: CDR1 MNHEY, CDR2 SVGAGI. The DNA of the CDR3 is TGTGCCAGCCGGGAGGTGGGGTTGAACACTGAAGCTTTCTTT. Its translation is CASREVGLNTEAFF.

The chain recombines TRBV6-1 with TRBJ1-2, with 9 bases lining up with TRBD1. This CDR3 is built from 14 residues. CDR1 MNHNS and CDR2 SASEGT come from the germline V gene. V dropped 3 bases and J dropped 8; count of bases not matched to a gene: 7. The CDR3 loop is CASSDRQGVRGYTF. For the CDR3, the DNA is TGTGCCAGCAGTGACCGACAGGGGGTGAGGGGCTACACCTTC.

This sequence joins TRBV11-3 and TRBJ1-1, with TRBD1 identical over 8 bases. CDR3 size: 16 residues. The V and J ends lost 5 bases and 8 bases, in that order; junction bases with no gene match: 16. The germline V gene encodes CDR1 SGHNT and CDR2 YENEEA. The CDR3 spells CASSGDFGDRQLEAFF. CDR3 coding DNA: TGTGCCAGCAGCGGCGATTTCGGGGACAGGCAACTAGAAGCTTTCTTT.

For the CDR3, the DNA is TGCGCCAGCAGCACCCAGGGGTCCCTGAACACTGAAGCTTTCTTT. This sequence encodes CASSTQGSLNTEAFF. The chain carries TRBV5-1 and TRBJ1-1; D might be TRBD1 (6 bases). This CDR3 has 15 amino acids. V was clipped by 4 bases and J by 0 bases, with 13 bases between them. The V gene's germline CDR1 is SGHRS and CDR2 YFSETQ.

This clone was recorded only once. V and J are TRBV20-1 and TRBJ1-2; D remains unclear. Germline V gene lookup returns CDR1 DFQATT and CDR2 SNEGSKA (reference sequence). The CDR3 sequence is 16 residues long. V gave up 3 bases and J gave up 4 bases, with 21 bases separating them. The CDR3 nucleotides are TGCAGTGCTAGTCTTGATCCATTTGGCTCCTTCTATGGCTACACCTTC. Residues: CSASLDPFGSFYGYTF.

J is TRBJ1-5 and V is TRBV5-1, with 10 bases matching TRBD1. V shed 4 bases, J shed 3 bases, and the junction held 4 bases outside the gene matches. The CDR3 sequence is 15 residues long. Germline loops: CDR1 SGHRS, CDR2 YFSETQ. The CDR3 DNA reads as TGCGCCAGCAGCCCGGGACAGGGGAACAATCAGCCCCAGCATTTT. This codes for CASSPGQGNNQPQHF.

This chain links TRBV2 with TRBJ2-2; D is unclear. The germline V and J ends were trimmed by 5 bases and 3 bases, with 4 bases remaining between them. CDR1 is SNHLY, CDR2 FYNNEI, per germline. The CDR3 is 12 residues long. The CDR3 reads CASSRDTGELFF. In nucleotides, the CDR3 is TGTGCCAGCAGTCGGGACACCGGGGAGCTGTTTTTT. Full variable domain (rest looked up from reference TRBV2 and TRBJ2-2): EPEVTQTPSHQVTQMGQEVILRCVPISNHLYFYWYRQILGQKVEFLVSFYNNEISEKSEIFDDQFSVERPDGSNFTLKIRSTKLEDSAMYFCASSRDTGELFFGEGSRLTVL.

The V call is TRBV7-6, the J call TRBJ1-1, with D uncertain. Germline V CDR1 and CDR2: SGHVS, FNYEAQ. The V end lost 5 bases, the J end lost 2 bases, and 9 bases lay between the germline ends. This CDR3 has 13 residues. CDR3: CASSANSNTEAFF. The CDR3 DNA follows: TGTGCCAGCAGCGCCAACAGTAACACTGAAGCTTTCTTT.

V usage is TRBV29-1 and J usage is TRBJ1-4; D is undetermined. Germline CDR1 and CDR2: SQVTM and ANQGSEA. There are 11 residues in the CDR3. V was shortened by 3 bases and J by 4 bases, with 3 bases between the two germline ends. CDR3 sequence reads: CSVDSNEKLFF. CDR3 coding DNA: TGCAGCGTTGACAGTAATGAAAAACTGTTTTTT.